What follows are 16 T cell receptor beta chains derived from one specimen sequenced in a study of blood T cell repertoires in COVID-19. TCRdb's table, derived via immunoSEQ multiplex PCR, lists solely in-frame clones and lacks some. The top ten hold 6.6% of the sample, which has about 110,000 clones, 84% seen once. The material sequenced was peripheral blood. The receptors originated from a woman aged 45-65 years with acute or convalescent COVID-19.

The chain links TRBV2 to TRBJ1-4, with D possibly matching TRBD1 (6 bases). The germline V and J ends were trimmed by 5 bases and 7 bases, with 8 bases remaining between them. CDR1 SNHLY and CDR2 FYNNEI come from the germline V gene. This CDR3 spans 12 amino acids. CDR3 nucleotide sequence: TGTGCCAGCAGTAGCAGGGGTGAAAAACTGTTTTTT. Its protein product is CASSSRGEKLFF.

The rearrangement links TRBV19 to TRBJ1-1; D is ambiguous. The CDR3 extends over 13 amino acids. CDR1 is LNHDA, CDR2 SQIVND, per germline (reference sequence). V was cut by 5 bases and J by 1 base, with 8 bases left in between. The CDR3 region is CASSVTENTEAFF. CDR3 DNA: TGTGCCAGTAGTGTTACAGAGAACACTGAAGCTTTCTTT.

This clone was seen only a few times. The gene calls are TRBV25-1 and TRBJ1-3; 10 bases are a match to TRBD1. The CDR3 contains 14 residues. CDR1 is MGHDK and CDR2 is SYGVNS in the germline V gene. V trimming: 3 bases; J trimming: 8 bases; junction bases outside the gene matches: 4. CDR3 amino acids: CASSDWDRGDTIYF. The DNA for the CDR3 is TGTGCCAGCAGTGATTGGGACAGGGGAGACACCATATATTTT. Supplemented by reference TRBV25-1 and TRBJ1-3, the full variable domain reads EADIYQTPRYLVIGTGKKITLECSQTMGHDKMYWYQQDPGMELHLIHYSYGVNSTEKGDLSSESTVSRIRTEHFPLTLESARPSHTSQYLCASSDWDRGDTIYFGEGSWLTVV.

The V and J genes are TRBV12-5 and TRBJ1-1; D is possibly TRBD1 (5 bases). CDR3 length: 12 amino acids. Trimming shortened V by 9 bases and J by 4 bases, and 12 bases separated the two germline ends. Germline V gene data show CDR1 as LGHNT and CDR2 as FRNRAP. The CDR3 is CASREQGTEAFF. The CDR3 DNA sequence: TGTGCTAGCCGCGAGCAGGGCACTGAAGCTTTCTTT.

The chain is built from TRBV6-5 and TRBJ1-2; D possibly corresponds to TRBD1 (6 bases). With 6 bases removed from V and 6 bases from J, the gap between germline ends came to 11 bases. From germline, CDR1 is MNHEY and CDR2 SVGAGI. The CDR3 has 12 residues. The DNA for the CDR3 is TGTGCCAGCAGCCTACAGGGAAATGGCTACACCTTC. As protein: CASSLQGNGYTF.

This chain uses TRBV19 with TRBJ2-3, with 11 bases fitting TRBD2. The V segment lost 3 bases and the J segment 8 bases; nucleotides outside the gene matches: 16. The CDR3 loop spans 18 amino acids. The V gene's germline CDR1 is LNHDA and CDR2 SQIVND (reference sequence). This CDR3 is CASSIGLAGGTLPGTQYF. DNA for the CDR3: TGTGCCAGTAGTATTGGTCTAGCGGGGGGTACGCTACCAGGTACGCAGTATTTT.

This chain uses TRBV6-5 with TRBJ2-1; D is possibly TRBD2 (5 bases). V gave up 7 bases and J gave up 7 bases, with 20 bases separating them. The germline CDR1 and CDR2 sequences are MNHEY and SVGAGI. The CDR3 totals 15 residues. The CDR3 nucleotides are TGTGCCAGCATCGGCGGGCCGTTGCTGAATAATGAGCAGTTCTTC. As protein: CASIGGPLLNNEQFF.

The chain recombines TRBV5-1 with TRBJ2-5; 7 bases are shared with TRBD1. Germline CDR1 and CDR2: SGHRS and YFSETQ. This CDR3 comprises 14 residues. J lost 4 bases, V lost 7 bases, and 10 bases had no gene match. The CDR3 here is CASYEGATPETQYF. Here the CDR3 DNA reads TGCGCCAGCTACGAGGGGGCTACTCCAGAGACCCAGTACTTC.

V gene TRBV20-1 combines with J gene TRBJ1-1; D remains unclear. This CDR3 contains 14 residues. Trimming left V 3 bases short and J 0 bases short, with 11 bases between. Germline values: CDR1 DFQATT, CDR2 SNEGSKA (reference sequence). The DNA of the CDR3 is TGCAGTGCTAGTGGCTTGAGGGTGAACACTGAAGCTTTCTTT. Amino acid sequence: CSASGLRVNTEAFF.

The chain recombines TRBV18 with TRBJ1-2; D might be TRBD1 (5 bases). V was clipped by 2 bases and J by 7 bases, with 17 bases between them. CDR3 length: 15 residues. Looked up from germline, CDR1 is KGHSH and CDR2 is LQKENI. The CDR3 DNA sequence: TGTGCCAGCTCACCAATCCCGGACGGAACAGGTGGCTACACCTTC. Its translation is CASSPIPDGTGGYTF. Looking up the rest from reference TRBV18 and TRBJ1-2 gives the full variable domain: NAGVMQNPRHLVRRRGQEARLRCSPMKGHSHVYWYRQLPEEGLKFMVYLQKENIIDESGMPKERFSAEFPKEGPSILRIQQVVRGDSAAYFCASSPIPDGTGGYTFGSGTRLTVV.

The rearrangement uses TRBV11-3 and TRBJ1-2, with 7 bases fitting TRBD1. The CDR3 consists of 19 residues. Germline CDR1 SGHNT, CDR2 YENEEA. The trim removed 0 bases at V and 3 bases at J, leaving 16 bases unmatched. For the CDR3, the DNA is TGTGCCAGCAGCTTAGATAAAGAGGAGGGGGCTCATCTTTACTATGGCTACACCTTC. This translates into CASSLDKEEGAHLYYGYTF.

The gene calls are TRBV19 and TRBJ1-1, with D uncertain. Germline V gene lookup returns CDR1 LNHDA and CDR2 SQIVND (reference sequence). The CDR3 is 12 residues long. V lost 5 bases, J lost 2 bases, and 6 bases lay in between. Here the CDR3 DNA reads TGTGCCAGTAGTGACTTTAACACTGAAGCTTTCTTT. It translates to CASSDFNTEAFF. The full variable domain, rest sourced from reference TRBV19 and TRBJ1-1, is DGGITQSPKYLFRKEGQNVTLSCEQNLNHDAMYWYRQDPGQGLRLIYYSQIVNDFQKGDIAEGYSVSREKKESFPLTVTSAQKNPTAFYLCASSDFNTEAFFGQGTRLTVV.

V and J are TRBV5-1 and TRBJ2-1; 12 nucleotides align to TRBD1. V was pared by 0 bases and J by 9 bases, with 7 bases of the junction left unmatched. CDR3 size: 16 residues. Looked up from germline, CDR1 is SGHRS and CDR2 is YFSETQ. Written as DNA, the CDR3 is TGCGCCAGCAGCTTGGCCGTGGGACAGGGGGCGGGTGAGCAGTTCTTC. Protein: CASSLAVGQGAGEQFF.

The CDR3 DNA follows: TGTGCCAGCAGCTTGAACAGAGAGGAGACCCAGTACTTC. It translates to CASSLNREETQYF. The chain couples TRBV5-6 to TRBJ2-5, with unresolved D. Looked up from germline, CDR1 is SGHDT and CDR2 is YYEEEE. The V gene lost 1 base and the J gene lost 5 bases, with 9 bases spanning the gap. There are 13 residues in the CDR3.

The J gene is TRBJ1-2, the V gene TRBV27; D call uncertain. The V end was cut by 10 bases, the J end by 5 bases, with 17 bases between. Germline CDR1 reads MNHEY; CDR2 reads SMNVEV (reference sequence). This CDR3 contains 13 residues. The CDR3 reads CATSTAGRYGYTF. As DNA, the CDR3 is TGTGCCACCTCGACTGCTGGGAGGTATGGCTACACCTTC.

The rearrangement uses TRBV30 and TRBJ2-5; D is ambiguous. In germline, CDR1 is GTSNPN, CDR2 SVGIG (reference sequence). V was cut by 0 bases and J by 9 bases, with 8 bases left in between. The CDR3 is made up of 11 amino acids. For the CDR3, the DNA is TGTGCCTGGAGTGTAATGGCGGCCCAGTACTTC. Residues: CAWSVMAAQYF. Full variable domain (missing parts from reference TRBV30 and TRBJ2-5): SQTIHQWPATLVQPVGSPLSLECTVEGTSNPNLYWYRQAAGRGLQLLFYSVGIGQISSEVPQNLSASRPQDRQFILSSKKLLLSDSGFYLCAWSVMAAQYFGPGTRLLVL.